This TCR beta chain is drawn from a study of blood T cells in healthy people across ages. General study findings and limits: Higher diversity and more naive CD4+ cells were features of long-lived donors, compared to aged donors.

Primed by a sample-barcoded 5' primer and a J-beta primer mix, a second PCR proceeded for about 7 to 11 cycles. A single record per CDR3 protein comes from TCRdb applying MiXCR to the 5' RACE reads. The sample consists of some 900,000 distinct CDR3 sequences, about 48% of them appearing once. Germline values: CDR1 KGHDR, CDR2 SFDVKD. This CDR3 has 13 residues. The trim removed 4 bases at V and 6 bases at J, leaving 0 bases unmatched. On this clonotype: The antigen is not known.

This clonotype originated in a man aged 25-45 years in good health. The sequenced sample consisted of blood. The V call is TRBV24-1, the J call TRBJ2-1; 9 positions agree with TRBD1. In DNA form, the CDR3 reads TGTGCCACCAGTGAGACAGGGGGCAATGAGCAGTTCTTC. This gives the protein CATSETGGNEQFF.